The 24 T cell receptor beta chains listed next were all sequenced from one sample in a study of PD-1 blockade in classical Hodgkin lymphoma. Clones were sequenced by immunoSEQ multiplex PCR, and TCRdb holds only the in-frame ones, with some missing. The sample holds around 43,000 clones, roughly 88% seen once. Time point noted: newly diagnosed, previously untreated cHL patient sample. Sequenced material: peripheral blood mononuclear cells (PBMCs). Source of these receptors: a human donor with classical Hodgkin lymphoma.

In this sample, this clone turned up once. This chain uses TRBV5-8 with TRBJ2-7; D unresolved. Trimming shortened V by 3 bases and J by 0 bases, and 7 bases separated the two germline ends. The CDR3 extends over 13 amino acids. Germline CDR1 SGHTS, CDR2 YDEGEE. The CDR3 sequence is CASSWGYSYEQYF. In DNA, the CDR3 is TGTGCCAGCAGCTGGGGATACTCCTACGAGCAGTACTTC.

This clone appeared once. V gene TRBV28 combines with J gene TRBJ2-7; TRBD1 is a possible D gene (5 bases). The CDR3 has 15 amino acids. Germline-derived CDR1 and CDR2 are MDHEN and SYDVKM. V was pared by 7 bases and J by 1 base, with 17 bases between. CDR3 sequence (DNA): TGTGCCAGCACCCCCCCGTCCTACAGGTCCTACGAGCAGTACTTC. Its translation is CASTPPSYRSYEQYF.

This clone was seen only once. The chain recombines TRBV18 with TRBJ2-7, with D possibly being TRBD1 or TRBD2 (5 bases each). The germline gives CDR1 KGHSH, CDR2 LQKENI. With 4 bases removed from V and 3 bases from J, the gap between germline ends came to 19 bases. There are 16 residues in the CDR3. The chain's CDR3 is CASSLGHGVGHYEQYF. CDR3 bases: TGTGCCAGCTCACTCGGACACGGGGTCGGCCACTACGAGCAGTACTTC. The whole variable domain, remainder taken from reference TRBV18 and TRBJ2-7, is NAGVMQNPRHLVRRRGQEARLRCSPMKGHSHVYWYRQLPEEGLKFMVYLQKENIIDESGMPKERFSAEFPKEGPSILRIQQVVRGDSAAYFCASSLGHGVGHYEQYFGPGTRLTVT.

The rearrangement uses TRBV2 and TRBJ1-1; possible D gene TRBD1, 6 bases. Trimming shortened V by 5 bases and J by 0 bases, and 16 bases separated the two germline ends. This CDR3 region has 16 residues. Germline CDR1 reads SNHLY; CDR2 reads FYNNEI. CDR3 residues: CASSKLRTELNTEAFF. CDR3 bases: TGTGCCAGCAGTAAACTAAGGACAGAGTTGAACACTGAAGCTTTCTTT.

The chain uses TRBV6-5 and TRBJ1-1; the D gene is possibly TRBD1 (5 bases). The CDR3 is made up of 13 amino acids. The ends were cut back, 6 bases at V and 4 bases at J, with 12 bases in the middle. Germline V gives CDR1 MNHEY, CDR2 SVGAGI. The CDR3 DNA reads TGTGCCAGCAGCATGACAGAATTCACTGAAGCTTTCTTT. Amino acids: CASSMTEFTEAFF.

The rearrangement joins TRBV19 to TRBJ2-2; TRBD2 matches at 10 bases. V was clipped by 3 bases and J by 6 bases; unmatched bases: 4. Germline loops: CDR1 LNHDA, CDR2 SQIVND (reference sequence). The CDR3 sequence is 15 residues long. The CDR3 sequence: CASSIPSGRAGELFF. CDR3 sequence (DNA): TGTGCCAGTAGTATTCCCAGCGGGAGGGCCGGGGAGCTGTTTTTT.

The DNA of the CDR3 is TGTGCCGCAGGGCAGGGGGAGCTGTTTTTT. Its translation: CAAGQGELFF. The chain links TRBV6-6 to TRBJ2-2, with D tentatively TRBD1 (5 bases). Trimming pared 11 bases from V and 8 bases from J, leaving 9 bases between. This CDR3 spans 10 amino acids. Germline CDR1 MNHNY, CDR2 SVGAGI (reference sequence).

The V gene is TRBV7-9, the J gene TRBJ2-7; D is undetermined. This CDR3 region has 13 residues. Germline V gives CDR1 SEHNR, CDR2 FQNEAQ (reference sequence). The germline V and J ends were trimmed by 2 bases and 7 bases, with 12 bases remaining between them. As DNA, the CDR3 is TGTGCCAGCAGCTTAATGACCACGGAAGAGCAGTACTTC. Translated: CASSLMTTEEQYF.

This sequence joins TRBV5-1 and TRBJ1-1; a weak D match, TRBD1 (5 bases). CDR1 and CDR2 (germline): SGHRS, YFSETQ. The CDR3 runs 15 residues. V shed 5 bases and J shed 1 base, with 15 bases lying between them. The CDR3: CASRGDSHANTEAFF. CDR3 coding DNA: TGCGCCAGCAGGGGCGACAGTCACGCGAACACTGAAGCTTTCTTT.

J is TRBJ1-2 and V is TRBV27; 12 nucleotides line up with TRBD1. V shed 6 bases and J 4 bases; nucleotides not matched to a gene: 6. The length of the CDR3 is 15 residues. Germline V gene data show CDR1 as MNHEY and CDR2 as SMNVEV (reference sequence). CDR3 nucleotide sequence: TGTGCCAGCAGCGCCGGGACAGGGGGCTCCTATGGCTACACCTTC. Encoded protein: CASSAGTGGSYGYTF.

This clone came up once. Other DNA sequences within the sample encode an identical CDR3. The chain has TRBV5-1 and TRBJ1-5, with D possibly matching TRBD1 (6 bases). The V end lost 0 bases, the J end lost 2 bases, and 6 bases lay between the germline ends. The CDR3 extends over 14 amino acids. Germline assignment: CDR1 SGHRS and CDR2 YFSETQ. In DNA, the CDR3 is TGCGCCAGCAGCTTGGCAGGGGGCAATCAGCCCCAGCATTTT. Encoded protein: CASSLAGGNQPQHF.

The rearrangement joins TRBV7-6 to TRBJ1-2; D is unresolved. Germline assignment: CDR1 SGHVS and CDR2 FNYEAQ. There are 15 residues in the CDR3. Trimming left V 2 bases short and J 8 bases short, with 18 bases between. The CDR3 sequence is CASSLTTRALNGYTF. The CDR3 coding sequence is TGTGCCAGCAGCTTAACCACCCGGGCCCTGAACGGCTACACCTTC.

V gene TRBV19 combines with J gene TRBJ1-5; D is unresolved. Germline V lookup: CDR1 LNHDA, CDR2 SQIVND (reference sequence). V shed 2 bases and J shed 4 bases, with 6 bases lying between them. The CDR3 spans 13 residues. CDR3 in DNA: TGTGCCAGTAGTATAACCAGAAATCAGCCCCAGCATTTT. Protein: CASSITRNQPQHF.

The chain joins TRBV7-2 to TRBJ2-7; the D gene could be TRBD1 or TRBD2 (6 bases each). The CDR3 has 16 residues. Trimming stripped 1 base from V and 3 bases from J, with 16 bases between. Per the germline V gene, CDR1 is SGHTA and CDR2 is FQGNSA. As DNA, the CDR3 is TGTGCCAGCAGCTTAGATCAGCCGGGGGCCAACTACGAGCAGTACTTC. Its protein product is CASSLDQPGANYEQYF.

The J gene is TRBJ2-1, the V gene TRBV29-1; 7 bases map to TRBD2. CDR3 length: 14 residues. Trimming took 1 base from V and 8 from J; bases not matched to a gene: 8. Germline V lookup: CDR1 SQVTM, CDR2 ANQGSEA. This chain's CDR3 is CSVEAREGVDEQFF. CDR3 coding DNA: TGCAGCGTTGAAGCCAGGGAGGGTGTGGATGAGCAGTTCTTC.

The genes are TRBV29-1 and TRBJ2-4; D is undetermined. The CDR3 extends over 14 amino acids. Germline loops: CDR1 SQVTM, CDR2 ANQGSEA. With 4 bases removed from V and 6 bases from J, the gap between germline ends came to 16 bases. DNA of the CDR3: TGCAGCGTTGGGAGTGCCTGGACGGCAAACATTCAGTACTTC. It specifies CSVGSAWTANIQYF. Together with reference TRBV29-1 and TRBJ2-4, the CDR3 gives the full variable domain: SAVISQKPSRDICQRGTSLTIQCQVDSQVTMMFWYRQQPGQSLTLIATANQGSEATYESGFVIDKFPISRPNLTFSTLTVSNMSPEDSSIYLCSVGSAWTANIQYFGAGTRLSVL.

For the CDR3, the DNA is TGTGCCAGCAGCCCCCGGTCCGGACAGGGTCTAACAGATACGCAGTATTTT. Protein sequence: CASSPRSGQGLTDTQYF. The chain combines TRBV13 with TRBJ2-3, with 8 bases lining up with TRBD1. Germline values: CDR1 PRHDT, CDR2 FYEKMQ (reference sequence). The J segment lost 3 bases and the V segment lost 5 bases, leaving 13 bases of the junction unmatched. This CDR3 is built from 17 residues.

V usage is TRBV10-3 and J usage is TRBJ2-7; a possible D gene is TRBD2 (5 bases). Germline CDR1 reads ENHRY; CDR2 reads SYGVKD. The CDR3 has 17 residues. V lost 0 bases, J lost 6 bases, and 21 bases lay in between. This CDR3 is CAISESNTGIREGEQYF. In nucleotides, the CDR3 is TGTGCCATCAGTGAGTCGAACACCGGGATAAGAGAGGGCGAGCAGTACTTC.

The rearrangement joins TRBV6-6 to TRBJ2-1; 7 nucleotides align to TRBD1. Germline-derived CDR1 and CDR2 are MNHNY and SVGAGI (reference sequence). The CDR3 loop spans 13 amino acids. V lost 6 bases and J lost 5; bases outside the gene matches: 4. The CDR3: CASSRGTDNEQFF. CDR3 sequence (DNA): TGTGCCAGCAGCCGAGGGACAGACAATGAGCAGTTCTTC.

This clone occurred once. The CDR3 here is CASSPTTGVGTEAFF. As DNA, the CDR3 is TGTGCCAGCAGTCCTACCACGGGGGTAGGGACTGAAGCTTTCTTT. The gene calls are TRBV28 and TRBJ1-1; maybe TRBD1 (5 bases). The CDR3 covers 15 residues. Trimming took 5 bases from V and 5 from J, leaving 18 bases between them. Germline CDR1 MDHEN, CDR2 SYDVKM.

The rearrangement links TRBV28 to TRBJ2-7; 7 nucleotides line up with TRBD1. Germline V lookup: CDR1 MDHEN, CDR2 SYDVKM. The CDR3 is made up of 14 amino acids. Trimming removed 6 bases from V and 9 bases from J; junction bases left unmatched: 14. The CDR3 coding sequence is TGTGCCAGCAGCGCTCGACAGGGCCTTGGGGGGCAGTACTTC. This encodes CASSARQGLGGQYF. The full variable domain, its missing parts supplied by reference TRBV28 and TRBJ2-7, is DVKVTQSSRYLVKRTGEKVFLECVQDMDHENMFWYRQDPGLGLRLIYFSYDVKMKEKGDIPEGYSVSREKKERFSLILESASTNQTSMYLCASSARQGLGGQYFGPGTRLTVT.

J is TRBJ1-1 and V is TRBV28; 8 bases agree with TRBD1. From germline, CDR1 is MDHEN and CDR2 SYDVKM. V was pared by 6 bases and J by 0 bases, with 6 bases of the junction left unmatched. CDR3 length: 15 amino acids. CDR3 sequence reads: CASSAWGQVNTEAFF. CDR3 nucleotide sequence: TGTGCCAGCAGCGCCTGGGGACAGGTGAACACTGAAGCTTTCTTT.

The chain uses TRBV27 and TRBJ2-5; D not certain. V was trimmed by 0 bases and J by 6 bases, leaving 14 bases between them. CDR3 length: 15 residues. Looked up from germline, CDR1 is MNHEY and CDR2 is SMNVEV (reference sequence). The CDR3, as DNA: TGTGCCAGCAGTTTATCGTGGGCTCGGGTGCAGACCCAGTACTTC. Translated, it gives CASSLSWARVQTQYF.

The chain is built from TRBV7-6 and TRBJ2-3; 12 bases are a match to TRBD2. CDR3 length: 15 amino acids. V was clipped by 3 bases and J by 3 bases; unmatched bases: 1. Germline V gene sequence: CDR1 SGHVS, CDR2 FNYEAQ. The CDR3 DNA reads TGTGCCAGCAGCTTTCTAGCGGGAGGGACAGATACGCAGTATTTT. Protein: CASSFLAGGTDTQYF.